The 6 T cell receptor beta chains reported below all come from one sample, sequenced in a study of blood T cells in healthy people across ages. PCR was performed a second time for roughly 7 to 11 cycles using a sample-barcoded 5' primer and a J-beta primer mix. TCRdb re-called the 5' RACE reads with MiXCR, one entry per CDR3 protein. The table shows some 1.8 million distinct CDR3 sequences, with about two fifths occurring only once. Sequencing was performed on blood. Source of these receptors: a human donor in good health.

The CDR3 region has the DNA TGTGCCAGCAGTGAAGGAATGTGGGGGGGCGGTTATGAGCAGTTCTTC. It translates to CASSEGMWGGGYEQFF. The chain couples TRBV2 to TRBJ2-1; tentative D call: TRBD2 (7 bases). Looked up from germline, CDR1 is SNHLY and CDR2 is FYNNEI. CDR3 length: 16 amino acids. The V end lost 1 base, the J end lost 8 bases, and 18 bases lay between the germline ends.

The V call is TRBV20-1, the J call TRBJ1-1; D call uncertain. Germline V gene sequence: CDR1 DFQATT, CDR2 SNEGSKA (reference sequence). The CDR3 has 14 residues. V was clipped by 7 bases and J by 4 bases, with 19 bases between them. Here the CDR3 reads CSVSPSYLPTEAFF. DNA for the CDR3: TGCAGTGTTTCTCCTTCGTACCTGCCCACTGAAGCTTTCTTT.

The chain carries TRBV20-1 and TRBJ2-3; 8 bases match TRBD2. Germline V CDR1 and CDR2: DFQATT, SNEGSKA (reference sequence). CDR3 length: 15 amino acids. The CDR3 DNA reads TGCAGAGGGCAGGTAGCGGGATTCAACACAGATACGCAGTATTTT. It yields the protein CRGQVAGFNTDTQYF.

The CDR3, as DNA: TGTGCCAGCAGTTTTGCGGGACCGGCGGGCGAGCAGTACTTC. Translation: CASSFAGPAGEQYF. This chain links TRBV6-5 with TRBJ2-7; a possible D gene is TRBD2 (6 bases). CDR1 and CDR2 from the germline V gene are MNHEY and SVGAGI. The CDR3 spans 14 residues. V lost 4 bases, J lost 6 bases, and 16 bases lay in between.

Only a few counts were recorded for this clonotype. The J gene is TRBJ2-7, the V gene TRBV24-1; TRBD2 is a possible D gene (5 bases). The V end was cut by 3 bases, the J end by 6 bases, with 14 bases between. The CDR3 is 14 amino acids. CDR1 is KGHDR, CDR2 SFDVKD, per germline. The DNA of the CDR3 is TGTGCCACCAGTGATGCGACTACCTCCGGCGAGCAGTACTTC. Amino acids: CATSDATTSGEQYF.

In this sample, this clonotype turned up a few times. This rearrangement joins TRBV28 to TRBJ2-5, with D unclear. The CDR3 has 13 amino acids. Trimming stripped 6 bases from V and 2 bases from J, with 10 bases between. The germline CDR1 and CDR2 sequences are MDHEN and SYDVKM. CDR3 in amino acids: CASRRLSQETQYF. CDR3 bases: TGTGCCAGCAGGCGACTGAGTCAAGAGACCCAGTACTTC.